The entry below gives a single T cell receptor (beta chain) sequence along with its context. As yet, its antigen is unknown. Different DNA sequences within this sample yield the same CDR3. The sample belongs to a study of graft-versus-host responses after intestinal transplantation. The germline CDR1 and CDR2 sequences are SGHRS and YFSETQ. V lost 0 bases and J lost 2, with 5 bases in between. The CDR3 spans 13 residues. This table comes from immunoSEQ multiplex PCR, and its TCRdb copy is limited to in-frame clones, with some not included. The data show approximately 89,000 clones, about 94% seen once.

This chain links TRBV5-1 with TRBJ2-5; D remains ambiguous. The sequence was collected from a human donor who received an intestinal transplant. Sequencing used unstimulated CD4+ T cells sorted from spleen or lymph node cells, obtained before intestinal transplant. The CDR3 spells CASSLGLQETQYF. In DNA form, the CDR3 reads TGCGCCAGCAGCTTGGGACTTCAAGAGACCCAGTACTTC.